The text below deals with one T cell receptor beta chain. Germline-derived CDR1 and CDR2 are SGHVS and FNYEAQ. Germline trimming cut 4 bases from V and 3 bases from J; bases unmatched to any gene: 16. CDR3 length: 19 amino acids. The time point: second of two pre-therapy site-matched biopsies 2 to 3 months apart. These data originate in a study of T cells in tumors after PD-1 blockade. The table came from immunoSEQ multiplex PCR; TCRdb's copy has only in-frame clones and leaves some out. The profile shows approximately 1,800 clones, just under 75% of them singletons. Sequences were derived from tumor tissue, sampled before anti-PD-1 treatment. The source is a human donor with basal cell carcinoma. This chain connects TRBV7-6 to TRBJ1-3, with 9 bases matching TRBD1. CDR3 nucleotide sequence: TGTGCCAGCAGCTACGGGCCCCCGGGACAGGGACGGAGTGGAAACACCATATATTTT. Its translation: CASSYGPPGQGRSGNTIYF.